These 14 T cell receptor beta chains were sequenced from one sample in a study of T-cell reconstitution after alpha-beta-depleted transplantation in children. Using unique molecular identifiers, the investigators prepared the TCRbeta library. In TCRdb, the PCR reads were re-called with MiXCR into one record per CDR3 protein. The sample has more than 200,000 distinct CDR3 sequences; about a quarter are singletons. The sample consisted of PBMCs, taken before TCRalphabeta/CD19-depleted stem cell transplant. The receptors here all came from a girl aged 2 to 9 with Fanconi anemia, due to receive a stem cell transplant.

The CDR3 DNA sequence: TGTGCCAGCAGTTCGTTATTGGGACAGGGCGGATTATATGGCTACACCTTC. Amino acid sequence: CASSSLLGQGGLYGYTF. V and J are TRBV27 and TRBJ1-2; 9 bases map to TRBD1. Germline V gives CDR1 MNHEY, CDR2 SMNVEV (reference sequence). V shed 4 bases, J shed 5 bases, and the junction held 14 bases outside the gene matches. The CDR3 contains 17 residues.

This clonotype was seen a few times. This chain connects TRBV6-6 to TRBJ2-1; D not certain. Germline V gene lookup returns CDR1 MNHNY and CDR2 SVGAGI (reference sequence). The V and J ends lost 4 bases and 4 bases respectively, with 8 bases between them. The CDR3 runs 13 residues. CDR3 sequence reads: CASSSDLYNEQFF. The CDR3 nucleotides are TGTGCCAGCAGTTCAGACTTGTACAATGAGCAGTTCTTC.

The V and J genes are TRBV6-1 and TRBJ2-7; maybe TRBD1 (5 bases). Germline CDR1 reads MNHNS; CDR2 reads SASEGT. The CDR3 covers 14 residues. Trimming shortened V by 6 bases and J by 3 bases, and 15 bases separated the two germline ends. The CDR3 region is CASRPRVVRYEQYF. As DNA, the CDR3 is TGTGCCAGCAGACCCAGGGTGGTGCGCTACGAGCAGTACTTC.

In regard to this clonotype: Germline and junction disagree at one end, which may indicate a read error. The chain couples TRBV4-2 to TRBJ2-1; maybe TRBD2 (7 bases). CDR1 and CDR2 (germline): LGHNA, YNFKEQ. This CDR3 spans 16 amino acids. Here the CDR3 DNA reads TGTGCCATCAGCCTCGTGCCCGTCGGGGGGCACAATGAGCAGTTCTTC. Its translation: CAISLVPVGGHNEQFF.

The chain employs TRBV11-2 and TRBJ2-5; 8 positions agree with TRBD1. Trimming removed 5 bases from V and 2 bases from J; junction bases left unmatched: 10. The CDR3 loop spans 16 amino acids. The V gene's germline CDR1 is SGHAT and CDR2 FQNNGV. CDR3 DNA: TGTGCCAGCAGCCTCAGGACAGGGAGATTACAAGAGACCCAGTACTTC. Amino acid sequence: CASSLRTGRLQETQYF.

This clonotype was detected only a few times. The rearrangement uses TRBV29-1 and TRBJ1-1; TRBD1 is a possible D gene (6 bases). Germline V gene data show CDR1 as SQVTM and CDR2 as ANQGSEA. The CDR3 covers 13 residues. V was clipped by 8 bases and J by 2 bases, with 15 bases between them. CDR3 sequence reads: CSTQQGGNTEAFF. The CDR3 DNA is TGCAGCACCCAACAGGGCGGAAACACTGAAGCTTTCTTT.

This clonotype has a count of ten or more. The chain joins TRBV29-1 to TRBJ2-7; no clear D. The CDR3 totals 13 residues. CDR1 is SQVTM and CDR2 is ANQGSEA in the germline V gene. Trimming stripped 5 bases from V and 0 bases from J, with 11 bases between. The CDR3 DNA reads as TGCAGCGTTCTATTGGGCAACTCCTACGAGCAGTACTTC. Amino acids: CSVLLGNSYEQYF.

The rearrangement links TRBV7-2 to TRBJ2-3, with TRBD2 matching 7 bases. The CDR3 is 15 residues long. CDR1 is SGHTA, CDR2 FQGNSA, per germline. V lost 3 bases to trimming and J lost 0 bases; unmatched junction nucleotides: 3. The CDR3: CASSFPGLSTDTQYF. The CDR3 coding sequence is TGTGCCAGCAGCTTCCCGGGACTAAGCACAGATACGCAGTATTTT.

This clonotype was detected many times. The chain has TRBV29-1 and TRBJ2-7; maybe TRBD1 (6 bases). The V end lost 7 bases, the J end lost 0 bases, and 10 bases lay between the germline ends. This CDR3 has 12 residues. Germline-derived CDR1 and CDR2 are SQVTM and ANQGSEA. DNA for the CDR3: TGCAGCGCCGGGACAAACTCCTACGAGCAGTACTTC. The encoded protein is CSAGTNSYEQYF.

This clonotype was counted ten times or more. The chain links TRBV20-1 to TRBJ2-7; D uncertain. Per the germline V gene, CDR1 is DFQATT and CDR2 is SNEGSKA (reference sequence). V gave up 3 bases and J gave up 3 bases, with 12 bases separating them. CDR3 size: 13 residues. CDR3 protein: CSARRDSHYEQYF. CDR3 DNA: TGCAGTGCTAGGCGTGACTCTCACTACGAGCAGTACTTC.

The rearrangement uses TRBV7-2 and TRBJ2-2; D not certain. Trimming removed 2 bases at V and 8 bases at J, with 3 bases between. Per the germline V gene, CDR1 is SGHTA and CDR2 is FQGNSA. This CDR3 contains 11 residues. CDR3 loop: CASSLRGELFF. CDR3 sequence (DNA): TGTGCCAGCAGCTTACGTGGGGAGCTGTTTTTT. Filled out from reference TRBV7-2 and TRBJ2-2, the complete variable domain reads GAGVSQSPSNKVTEKGKDVELRCDPISGHTALYWYRQSLGQGLEFLIYFQGNSAPDKSGLPSDRFSAERTGGSVSTLTIQRTQQEDSAVYLCASSLRGELFFGEGSRLTVL.

The chain uses TRBV5-1 and TRBJ2-3, with 9 bases matching TRBD1. CDR3 length: 16 amino acids. CDR1 SGHRS and CDR2 YFSETQ come from the germline V gene. Trimming took 3 bases from V and 4 from J; bases not matched to a gene: 9. CDR3 amino acids: CASSSLQGAPADTQYF. CDR3 bases: TGCGCCAGCAGCTCCCTACAGGGGGCGCCGGCAGATACGCAGTATTTT.

The chain couples TRBV10-1 to TRBJ2-7, with 14 bases lining up with TRBD2. This CDR3 is built from 16 residues. Germline V gene lookup returns CDR1 WNHNN and CDR2 SYGVQD (reference sequence). V lost 4 bases and J lost 0; bases outside the gene matches: 2. CDR3 region: CASSGTSGRSSYEQYF. Written as DNA, the CDR3 is TGCGCCAGCAGTGGGACTAGCGGGAGGAGCTCCTACGAGCAGTACTTC.

In its sample, this clonotype was seen many times. The chain uses TRBV29-1 and TRBJ2-1; D uncertain. Germline V lookup: CDR1 SQVTM, CDR2 ANQGSEA. The CDR3 is 13 residues long. The V and J ends lost 4 bases and 6 bases respectively, with 13 bases between them. The CDR3 spells CSVVGVVSNEQFF. The CDR3 DNA reads as TGCAGCGTTGTTGGTGTAGTCTCCAATGAGCAGTTCTTC.